The 3 T cell receptor beta chains below come from one sample, sequenced in a study of T cells after yellow fever vaccination. TCRdb analysed the 5' RACE reads with MiXCR anew, one entry per CDR3 protein. The profile shows about 340,000 distinct CDR3 sequences, almost 4% of them singletons. This specimen consisted of PBMCs, obtained 5 days after the yellow fever booster vaccination. Source of these receptors: a man aged 18 to 29 who received the YFV17D yellow fever vaccine.

This clonotype was recorded at least ten times. The chain links TRBV20-1 to TRBJ1-1; 9 positions match TRBD1. There are 14 residues in the CDR3. CDR1 DFQATT and CDR2 SNEGSKA come from the germline V gene (reference sequence). J was trimmed by 4 bases and V by 6 bases; bases with no gene match: 9. CDR3 region: CSAKLTGGFTEAFF. DNA for the CDR3: TGCAGTGCCAAGTTGACAGGGGGGTTCACTGAAGCTTTCTTT.

In this sample, this clonotype turned up a few times. V usage is TRBV9 and J usage is TRBJ2-7; possibly TRBD1 for D (5 bases). V was clipped by 2 bases and J by 1 base, with 16 bases between them. This CDR3 is 16 amino acids long. Germline V lookup: CDR1 SGDLS, CDR2 YYNGEE. The CDR3: CASSVAPQAGSYEQYF. DNA of the CDR3: TGTGCCAGCAGCGTCGCCCCACAGGCAGGGTCCTACGAGCAGTACTTC.

This clonotype showed up just a few times. One end of the junction does not line up with germline, which may come from a read error. The J gene is TRBJ2-3, the V gene TRBV7-2; D is uncertain. Germline values: CDR1 SGHTA, CDR2 FQGNSA. The CDR3 covers 16 residues. The CDR3 coding sequence is TGTGCCAGCAGCGTAGCCTCCTTCACTAGCACAGATACGCAGTATTTT. It yields the protein CASSVASFTSTDTQYF.